This TCR beta chain was recorded in a study of response to subunit inactivated influenza vaccine listed by TCRdb under 2018. As for the study more broadly: Deep quantitative T cell receptor repertoire profiling was used in the study to track responses to a trivalent subunit inactivated influenza vaccine.

In this sample, this clonotype turned up many times. It has no known antigen specificity. No base-level quality is on record; no much larger clone is a single base apart. Libraries were made using RT-PCR. TCRdb shows the sequencer as Illumina HiSeq 2500. The public reads were run again by TCRdb, first through fastp at Q25 and then through MiXCR, and only productive beta chains were kept. Each CDR3 protein appears once, grouped with its most common genes and DNA. The table for this sample lists 150,000 to 200,000 distinct CDR3 sequences; around 9.9% of them were counted only once. The ten largest clones take up around 12% of the sample. The investigation overall reported the following: According to the authors, only a limited number of new T cells may be recruited by each seasonal influenza vaccination.

The time point label on this specimen signifies: 45 days after influenza vaccine administration. The CDR3 holds 15 amino acids from the cysteine to the phenylalanine. The sequence is cut down to CDR3 DNA, 45 bases in frame from base 1. CDR1 is given as ENHRY and CDR2 as SYGVKD, both from the germline V gene. Relative to germline, V is 2 bases shorter and J is 6 bases shorter, with 13 bases between their ends. The rearranged segments are TRBV10-3 and TRBJ2-2; the D gene could be either TRBD1 or TRBD2, each agreeing at 5 bases. The sample was non-naive T cells sorted from PBMCs, taken about 40 days after vaccination. This specimen's cell subset or site label, per the study, means: memory T cell fraction. The TCR sequence derives from a man aged 45-65 years who received an inactivated influenza vaccine. Donor details come from another sample of the same person, matched by shared clones. The CDR3 is CAISEGTGKPGELFF. The DNA sequence is TGTGCCATCAGTGAGGGGACGGGGAAACCCGGGGAGCTGTTTTTT.